This record concerns one T cell receptor beta chain sequence. Its target is not known. The sample is drawn from a study of OX40 agonist ivuxolimab in advanced cancers. V was shortened by 3 bases and J by 4 bases, with 13 bases between the two germline ends. Germline CDR1 and CDR2: SGHDT and YYEEEE. CDR3 length: 14 amino acids. Whole-study results and caveats: In the 0.1 to 3.0 mg/kg range, CD4+ and CD8+ blood T cells had expanded clonally by week 6. Averaged across samples, CD8+ T cells carried more expanded clones than CD4+ did.

Assay used: immunoSEQ multiplex PCR; TCRdb lists only in-frame clones, some missing. The data show approximately 61,000 clones, around 89% seen once. Patients were ruled out by autoimmune disease history or systemic immunosuppression. The TCR originated in an adult with an advanced solid tumor such as melanoma, head and neck, liver or kidney cancer. The specimen was CD4+ or CD8+ T cells sorted from blood, collected in a trial of the OX40 agonist ivuxolimab. This sequence joins TRBV5-6 and TRBJ2-5; D not certain. The CDR3 spells CASSYPTTSETQYF. DNA of the CDR3: TGTGCCAGCAGCTACCCGACAACCTCAGAGACCCAGTACTTC.